This T cell receptor (beta chain) was captured in a study of blood T cell repertoires in COVID-19. Study background: Samples came from the United States, Italy and Spain, spanning acute and convalescent COVID-19. PBMCs, B-cell-depleted T cells, or T cells provided the cDNA or gDNA that made up the material.

As processed by the authors: The assay estimated nucleated cells by amplifying reference gene primers. Profiling relied on immunoSEQ multiplex PCR, and the TCRdb table lists in-frame clones only, not all of them. V, J and clone size reflect that table, while D and trimming were determined from the DNA. The sample shows just over 80,000 clones, approximately 80% of them seen only once. The germline V and J ends were trimmed by 7 bases and 9 bases, with 16 bases remaining between them. Germline CDR1 and CDR2: MNHEY and SMNVEV (reference sequence). The CDR3 runs to 13 residues. The receptor was derived from a man older than 75 with acute or convalescent COVID-19. V usage is TRBV27 and J usage is TRBJ2-1, with D tentatively TRBD1 (5 bases). The sequencing input was peripheral blood. CDR3 sequence (DNA): TGTGCCAGCAAGGGCCAGGGCCCAGGTGAGCAGTTCTTC. The encoded protein is CASKGQGPGEQFF.